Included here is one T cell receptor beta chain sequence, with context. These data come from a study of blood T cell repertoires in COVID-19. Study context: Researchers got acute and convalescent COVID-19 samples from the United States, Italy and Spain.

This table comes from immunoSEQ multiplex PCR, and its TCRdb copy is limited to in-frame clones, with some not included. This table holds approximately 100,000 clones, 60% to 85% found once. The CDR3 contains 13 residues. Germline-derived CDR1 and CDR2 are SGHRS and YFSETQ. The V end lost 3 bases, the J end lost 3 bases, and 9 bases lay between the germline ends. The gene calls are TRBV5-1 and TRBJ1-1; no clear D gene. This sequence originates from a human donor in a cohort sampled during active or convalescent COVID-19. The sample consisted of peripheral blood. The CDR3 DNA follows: TGCGCCAGCAGCTCGCGCCAATACACTGAAGCTTTCTTT. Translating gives CASSSRQYTEAFF.